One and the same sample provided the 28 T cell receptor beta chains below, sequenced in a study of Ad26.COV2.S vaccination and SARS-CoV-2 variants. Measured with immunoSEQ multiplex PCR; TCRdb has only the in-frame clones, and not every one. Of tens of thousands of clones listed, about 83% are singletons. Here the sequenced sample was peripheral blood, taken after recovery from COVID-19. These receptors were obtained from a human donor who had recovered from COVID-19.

In nucleotides, the CDR3 is TGTGCCAGCAGAGAACAGGGGTATGACAATCAGCCCCAGCATTTT. Encoded protein: CASREQGYDNQPQHF. This sequence joins TRBV2 and TRBJ1-5, with TRBD1 matching 7 bases. This CDR3 has 15 amino acids. Germline V gene data show CDR1 as SNHLY and CDR2 as FYNNEI. V trimming: 6 bases; J trimming: 3 bases; junction bases outside the gene matches: 8.

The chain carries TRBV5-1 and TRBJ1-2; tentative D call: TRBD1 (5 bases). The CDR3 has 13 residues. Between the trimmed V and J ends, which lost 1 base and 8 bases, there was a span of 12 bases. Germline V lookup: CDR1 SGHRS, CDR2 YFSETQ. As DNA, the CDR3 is TGCGCCAGCAGCTTGTCCCCCGAGGGGGGCTACACCTTC. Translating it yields CASSLSPEGGYTF.

The CDR3 here is CASSPGTSGGEQFF. The CDR3 DNA is TGCGCCAGCAGCCCCGGGACTAGCGGGGGGGAGCAGTTCTTC. The chain combines TRBV5-1 with TRBJ2-1, with 15 bases lining up with TRBD2. Germline V lookup: CDR1 SGHRS, CDR2 YFSETQ. The CDR3 loop spans 14 amino acids. V dropped 4 bases and J dropped 10; count of bases not matched to a gene: 3.

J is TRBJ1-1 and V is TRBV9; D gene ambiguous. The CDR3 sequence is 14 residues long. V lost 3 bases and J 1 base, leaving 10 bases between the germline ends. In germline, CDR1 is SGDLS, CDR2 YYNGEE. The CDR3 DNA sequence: TGTGCCAGCAGCGGTATTCAGGCGAACACTGAAGCTTTCTTT. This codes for CASSGIQANTEAFF.

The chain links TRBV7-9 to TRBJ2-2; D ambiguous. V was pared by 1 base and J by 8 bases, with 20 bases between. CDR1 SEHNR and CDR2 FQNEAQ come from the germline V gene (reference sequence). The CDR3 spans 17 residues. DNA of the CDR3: TGTGCCAGCAGCTTAGGGCTGCTCTATTGGGTTAGGGGGGAGCTGTTTTTT. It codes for CASSLGLLYWVRGELFF.

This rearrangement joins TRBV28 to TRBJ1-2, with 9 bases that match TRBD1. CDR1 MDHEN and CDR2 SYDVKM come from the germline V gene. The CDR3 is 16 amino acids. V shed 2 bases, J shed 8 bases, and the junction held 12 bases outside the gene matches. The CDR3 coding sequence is TGTGCCAGCAGTTTAACAGGGGGCTACGGCCGAAACGGCTACACCTTC. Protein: CASSLTGGYGRNGYTF.

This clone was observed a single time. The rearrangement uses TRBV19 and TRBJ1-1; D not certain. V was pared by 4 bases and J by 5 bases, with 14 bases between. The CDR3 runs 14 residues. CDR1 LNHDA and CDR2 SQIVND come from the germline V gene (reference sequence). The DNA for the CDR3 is TGTGCCAGTAGTAGGAAGCCGTCTCGGACTGAAGCTTTCTTT. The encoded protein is CASSRKPSRTEAFF.

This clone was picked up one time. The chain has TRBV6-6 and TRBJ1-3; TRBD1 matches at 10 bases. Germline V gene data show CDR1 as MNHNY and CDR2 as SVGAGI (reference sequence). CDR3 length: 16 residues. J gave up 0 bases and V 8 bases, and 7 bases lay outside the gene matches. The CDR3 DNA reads TGTGCCAGCGTTGGGACAGGGGTTTTCTCTGGAAACACCATATATTTT. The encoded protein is CASVGTGVFSGNTIYF.

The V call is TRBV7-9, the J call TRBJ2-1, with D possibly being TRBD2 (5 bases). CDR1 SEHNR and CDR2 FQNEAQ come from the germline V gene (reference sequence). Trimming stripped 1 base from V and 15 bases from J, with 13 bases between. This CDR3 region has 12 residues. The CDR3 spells CASSLEGWERFF. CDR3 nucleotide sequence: TGTGCCAGCAGCTTAGAAGGGTGGGAGAGGTTCTTC.

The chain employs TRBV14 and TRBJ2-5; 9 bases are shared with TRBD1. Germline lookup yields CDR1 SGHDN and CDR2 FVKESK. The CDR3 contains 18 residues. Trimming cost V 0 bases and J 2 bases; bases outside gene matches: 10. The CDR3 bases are TGTGCCAGCAGCCAAGATGATTTTGTGGGACAGGGTCAAGAGACCCAGTACTTC. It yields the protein CASSQDDFVGQGQETQYF.

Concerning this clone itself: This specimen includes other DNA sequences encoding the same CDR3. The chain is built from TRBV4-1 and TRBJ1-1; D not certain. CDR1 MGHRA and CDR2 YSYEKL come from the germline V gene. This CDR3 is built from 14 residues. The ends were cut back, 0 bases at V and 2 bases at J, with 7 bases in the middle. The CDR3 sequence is CASSQERLNTEAFF. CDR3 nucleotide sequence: TGCGCCAGCAGCCAAGAGAGGTTAAACACTGAAGCTTTCTTT.

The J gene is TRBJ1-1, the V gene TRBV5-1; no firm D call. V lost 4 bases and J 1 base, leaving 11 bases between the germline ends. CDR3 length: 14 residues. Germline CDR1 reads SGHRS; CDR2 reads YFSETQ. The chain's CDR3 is CASSEGVGNTEAFF. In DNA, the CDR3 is TGCGCCAGCAGCGAGGGCGTGGGGAACACTGAAGCTTTCTTT.

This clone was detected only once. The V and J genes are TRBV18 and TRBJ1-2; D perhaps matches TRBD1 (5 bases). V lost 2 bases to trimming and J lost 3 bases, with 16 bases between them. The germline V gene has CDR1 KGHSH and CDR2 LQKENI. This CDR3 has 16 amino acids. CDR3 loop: CASSPGAGRDDYGYTF. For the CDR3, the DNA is TGTGCCAGCTCACCAGGGGCAGGGCGGGATGACTATGGCTACACCTTC. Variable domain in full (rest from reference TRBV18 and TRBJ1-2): NAGVMQNPRHLVRRRGQEARLRCSPMKGHSHVYWYRQLPEEGLKFMVYLQKENIIDESGMPKERFSAEFPKEGPSILRIQQVVRGDSAAYFCASSPGAGRDDYGYTFGSGTRLTVV.

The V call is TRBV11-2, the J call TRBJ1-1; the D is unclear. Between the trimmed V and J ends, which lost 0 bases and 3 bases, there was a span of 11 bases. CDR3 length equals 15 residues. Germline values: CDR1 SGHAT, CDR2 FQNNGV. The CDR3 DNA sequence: TGTGCCAGCAGCTTAGATCCCCCGGGTTACACTGAAGCTTTCTTT. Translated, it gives CASSLDPPGYTEAFF.

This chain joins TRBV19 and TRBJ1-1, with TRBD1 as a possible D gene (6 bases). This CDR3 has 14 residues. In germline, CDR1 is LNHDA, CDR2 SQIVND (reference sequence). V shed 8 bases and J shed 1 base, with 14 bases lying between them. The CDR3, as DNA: TGTGCCAGTTTACCGGGACACACGAACACTGAAGCTTTCTTT. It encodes CASLPGHTNTEAFF. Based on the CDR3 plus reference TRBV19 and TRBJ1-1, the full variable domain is DGGITQSPKYLFRKEGQNVTLSCEQNLNHDAMYWYRQDPGQGLRLIYYSQIVNDFQKGDIAEGYSVSREKKESFPLTVTSAQKNPTAFYLCASLPGHTNTEAFFGQGTRLTVV.

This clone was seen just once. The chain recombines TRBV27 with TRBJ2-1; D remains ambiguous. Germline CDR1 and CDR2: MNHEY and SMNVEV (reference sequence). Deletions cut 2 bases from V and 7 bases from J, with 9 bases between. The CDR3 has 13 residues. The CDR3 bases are TGTGCCAGCAGTTTAGGGCGCCCGAATGAGCAGTTCTTC. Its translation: CASSLGRPNEQFF.

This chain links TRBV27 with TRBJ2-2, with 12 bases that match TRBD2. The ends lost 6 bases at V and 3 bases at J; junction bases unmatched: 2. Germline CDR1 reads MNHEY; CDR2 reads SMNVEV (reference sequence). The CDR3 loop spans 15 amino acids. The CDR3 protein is CASSRLAGDTGELFF. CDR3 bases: TGTGCCAGCAGCCGACTAGCGGGAGACACCGGGGAGCTGTTTTTT.

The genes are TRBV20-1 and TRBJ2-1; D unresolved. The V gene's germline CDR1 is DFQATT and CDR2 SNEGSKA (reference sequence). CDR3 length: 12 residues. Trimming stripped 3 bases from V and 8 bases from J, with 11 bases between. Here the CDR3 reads CSASRPNDEQFF. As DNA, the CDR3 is TGCAGTGCTAGTCGACCTAACGATGAGCAGTTCTTC.

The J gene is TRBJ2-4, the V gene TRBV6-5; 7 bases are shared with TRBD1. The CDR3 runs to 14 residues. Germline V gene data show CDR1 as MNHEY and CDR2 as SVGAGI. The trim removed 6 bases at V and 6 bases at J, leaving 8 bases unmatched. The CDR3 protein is CASSSSGTVNIQYF. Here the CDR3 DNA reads TGTGCCAGCAGCTCCTCCGGGACAGTAAACATTCAGTACTTC.

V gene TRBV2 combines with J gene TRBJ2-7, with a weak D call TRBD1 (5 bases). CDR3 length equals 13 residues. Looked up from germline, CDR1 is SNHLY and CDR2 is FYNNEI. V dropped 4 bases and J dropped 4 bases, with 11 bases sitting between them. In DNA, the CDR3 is TGTGCCAGCAGTGGCGACAGACTGTACGAGCAGTACTTC. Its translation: CASSGDRLYEQYF.

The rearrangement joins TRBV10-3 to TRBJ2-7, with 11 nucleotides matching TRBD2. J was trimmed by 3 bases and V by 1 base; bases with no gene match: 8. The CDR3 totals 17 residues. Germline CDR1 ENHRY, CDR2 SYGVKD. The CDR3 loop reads CAISEFGLAGSYYEQYF. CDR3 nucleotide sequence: TGTGCCATCAGTGAGTTCGGACTAGCGGGTTCTTACTACGAGCAGTACTTC.

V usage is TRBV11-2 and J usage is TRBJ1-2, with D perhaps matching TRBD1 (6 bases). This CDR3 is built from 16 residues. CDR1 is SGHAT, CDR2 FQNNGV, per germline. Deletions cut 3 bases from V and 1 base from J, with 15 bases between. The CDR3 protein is CASSFAPGTYNYGYTF. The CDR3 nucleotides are TGTGCCAGCAGCTTTGCCCCCGGGACATATAACTATGGCTACACCTTC. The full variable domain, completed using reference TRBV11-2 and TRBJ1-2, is EAGVAQSPRYKIIEKRQSVAFWCNPISGHATLYWYQQILGQGPKLLIQFQNNGVVDDSQLPKDRFSAERLKGVDSTLKIQPAKLEDSAVYLCASSFAPGTYNYGYTFGSGTRLTVV.

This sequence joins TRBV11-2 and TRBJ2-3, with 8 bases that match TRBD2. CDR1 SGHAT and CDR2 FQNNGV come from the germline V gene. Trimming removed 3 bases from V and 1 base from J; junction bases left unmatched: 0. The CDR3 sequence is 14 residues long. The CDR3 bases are TGTGCCAGCAGCTTTAGCGGGGGCACAGATACGCAGTATTTT. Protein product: CASSFSGGTDTQYF.

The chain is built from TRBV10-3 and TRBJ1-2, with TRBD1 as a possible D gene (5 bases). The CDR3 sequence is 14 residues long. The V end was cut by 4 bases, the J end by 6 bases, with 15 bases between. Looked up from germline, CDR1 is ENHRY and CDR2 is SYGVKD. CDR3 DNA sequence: TGTGCCATCAGTGGACCCTCGACGGGGGATGGCTACACCTTC. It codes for CAISGPSTGDGYTF.

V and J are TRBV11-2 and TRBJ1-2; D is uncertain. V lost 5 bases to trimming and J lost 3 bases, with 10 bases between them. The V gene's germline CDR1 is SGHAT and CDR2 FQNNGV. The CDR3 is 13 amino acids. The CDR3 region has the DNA TGTGCCAGCAGCCCTGGGATTGACTATGGCTACACCTTC. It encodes CASSPGIDYGYTF.

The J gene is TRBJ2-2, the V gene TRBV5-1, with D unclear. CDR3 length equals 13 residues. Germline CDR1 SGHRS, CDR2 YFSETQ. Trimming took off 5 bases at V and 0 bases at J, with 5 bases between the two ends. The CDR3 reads CASSRSNTGELFF. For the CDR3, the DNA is TGCGCCAGCAGTAGATCGAACACCGGGGAGCTGTTTTTT.

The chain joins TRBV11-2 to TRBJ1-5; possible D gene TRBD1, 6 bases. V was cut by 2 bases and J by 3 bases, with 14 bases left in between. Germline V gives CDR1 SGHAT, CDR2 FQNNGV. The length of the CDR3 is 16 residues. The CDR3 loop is CASSLNGQSVNQPQHF. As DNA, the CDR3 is TGTGCCAGCAGCTTAAATGGACAGTCGGTCAATCAGCCCCAGCATTTT.

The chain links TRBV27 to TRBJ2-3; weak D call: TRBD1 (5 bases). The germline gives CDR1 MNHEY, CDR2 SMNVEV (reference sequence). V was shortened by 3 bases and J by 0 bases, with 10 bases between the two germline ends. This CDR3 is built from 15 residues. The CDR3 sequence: CASSFSGISTDTQYF. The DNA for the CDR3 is TGTGCCAGCAGTTTCTCAGGGATAAGCACAGATACGCAGTATTTT.